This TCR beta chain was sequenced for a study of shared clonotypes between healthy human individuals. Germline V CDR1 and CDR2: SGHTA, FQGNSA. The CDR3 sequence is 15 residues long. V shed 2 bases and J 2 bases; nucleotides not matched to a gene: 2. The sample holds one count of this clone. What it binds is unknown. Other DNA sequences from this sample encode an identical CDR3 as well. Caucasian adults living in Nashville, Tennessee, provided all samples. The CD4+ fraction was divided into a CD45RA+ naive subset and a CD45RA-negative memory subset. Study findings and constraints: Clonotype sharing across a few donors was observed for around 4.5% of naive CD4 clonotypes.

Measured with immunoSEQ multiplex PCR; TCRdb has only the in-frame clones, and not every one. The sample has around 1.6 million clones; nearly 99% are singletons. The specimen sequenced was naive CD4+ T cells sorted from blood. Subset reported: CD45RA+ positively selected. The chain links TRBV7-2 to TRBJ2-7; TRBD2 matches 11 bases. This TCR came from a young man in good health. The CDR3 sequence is CASSLSLAGAYEQYF. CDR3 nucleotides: TGTGCCAGCAGCTTATCACTAGCGGGAGCCTACGAGCAGTACTTC.